This T cell receptor beta chain was identified in a study of shared clonotypes between healthy human individuals. Study outcomes and limitations: Shared clonotypes across all four donors exceeded non-shared ones in generation probability. About 5% of naive CD4 clonotypes were common to a handful of donors.

Germline lookup yields CDR1 SGHAT and CDR2 FQNNGV. The CDR3 covers 13 residues. V lost 6 bases and J lost 10, with 18 bases in between. Turning to this clone: The target antigen is unknown.

Adults of Caucasian background living in Nashville, Tennessee made up all donors. An assay was performed, and its level was deep. TCRdb's table, derived via immunoSEQ multiplex PCR, lists solely in-frame clones and lacks some. This table has 150,000 to 200,000 clones, around 93% appearing once. V and J are TRBV11-2 and TRBJ1-1, with D maybe TRBD1 (5 bases). Sequenced sample: naive CD4+ T cells sorted from blood. Subset reported: CD45RA+ positively selected. The clonotype comes from a woman aged 25 to 39 in good health. This CDR3 reads CASSSLRQRGAFF. CDR3 in DNA: TGTGCCAGCAGTTCTCTAAGACAGAGAGGAGCTTTCTTT.